The rows below give T cell receptor beta chains drawn from one sample of a study of CD8 T cells in ankylosing spondylitis. TCRdb re-called the 5' RACE reads with MiXCR, one entry per CDR3 protein. The sample shows about 700,000 distinct CDR3 sequences, 15% to 20% of them seen only once. Sequenced: blood, either unsorted or a sorted T cell fraction (not recorded which). The receptors shown here come from a male donor with ankylosing spondylitis. The CDR3 runs from the conserved cysteine through the conserved F or W. The D gene is left open where the match is weak. Rows give clone size only sometimes, using once, few, many, or a class for an expanded clone.

D gene: .
clone size: many
V gene: TRBV4-2
CDR3 length: 16
J gene: TRBJ1-4
CDR3 protein: CASSPTPGAGNEKLFF
CDR3 DNA: TGTGCCAGCAGCCCTACCCCGGGCGCGGGTAATGAAAAACTGTTTTTT

D gene: TRBD1
clone size: .
V gene: TRBV4-1
CDR3 length: 16
J gene: TRBJ1-1
CDR3 protein: CASSQEPGQGGTEAFF
CDR3 DNA: TGCGCCAGCAGCCAAGAGCCGGGACAGGGTGGCACTGAAGCTTTCTTT

D gene: TRBD1
clone size: .
V gene: TRBV15
CDR3 length: 18
J gene: TRBJ1-3
CDR3 protein: CATSRGLPGQGTGNTIYF
CDR3 DNA: TGTGCCACCAGCAGAGGACTACCGGGACAGGGAACTGGAAACACCATATATTTT

D gene: TRBD2
clone size: .
V gene: TRBV7-3
CDR3 length: 18
J gene: TRBJ2-3
CDR3 protein: CASSLRLAGGTSTDTQYF
CDR3 DNA: TGTGCCAGCAGCTTAAGACTAGCGGGGGGTACTAGCACAGATACGCAGTATTTT

D gene: TRBD2
clone size: many
V gene: TRBV20-1
CDR3 length: 14
J gene: TRBJ2-4
CDR3 protein: CSARGLAGDYIQYF
CDR3 DNA: TGCAGTGCTAGAGGGCTAGCGGGAGATTACATTCAGTACTTC

D gene: TRBD1
clone size: few
V gene: TRBV11-2
CDR3 length: 18
J gene: TRBJ2-3
CDR3 protein: CASSSPRTGEGNTDTQYF
CDR3 DNA: TGTGCCAGCAGCTCCCCTAGGACAGGGGAGGGTAATACAGATACGCAGTATTTT

D gene: TRBD1
clone size: .
V gene: TRBV11-2
CDR3 length: 16
J gene: TRBJ2-7
CDR3 protein: CASSFWLGGASYEQYF
CDR3 DNA: TGTGCCAGCAGTTTTTGGCTAGGGGGCGCGTCCTACGAGCAGTACTTC

D gene: TRBD1
clone size: many
V gene: TRBV12-3/TRBV12-4
CDR3 length: 13
J gene: TRBJ2-1
CDR3 protein: CASSLDRGDEQFF
CDR3 DNA: TGTGCCAGCAGTTTGGACAGGGGCGATGAGCAGTTCTTC

D gene: .
clone size: few
V gene: TRBV3-1
CDR3 length: 13
J gene: TRBJ1-5
CDR3 protein: CASSQWSGAPQHF
CDR3 DNA: TGTGCCAGCAGCCAATGGTCGGGGGCGCCCCAGCATTTT

D gene: .
clone size: .
V gene: TRBV3-1
CDR3 length: 14
J gene: TRBJ1-1
CDR3 protein: CASSQEGGPTEAFF
CDR3 DNA: TGTGCCAGCAGCCAAGAAGGGGGGCCCACTGAAGCTTTCTTT

D gene: .
clone size: .
V gene: TRBV29-1
CDR3 length: 11
J gene: TRBJ1-1
CDR3 protein: CSVEGVTEAFF
CDR3 DNA: TGCAGCGTTGAGGGGGTTACTGAAGCTTTCTTT

D gene: TRBD1
clone size: once
V gene: TRBV7-2
CDR3 length: 13
J gene: TRBJ1-2
CDR3 protein: CASSRTGDFGYTF
CDR3 DNA: TGTGCCAGCAGCCGAACAGGGGACTTTGGCTACACCTTC

D gene: .
clone size: few
V gene: TRBV4-2
CDR3 length: 15
J gene: TRBJ2-1
CDR3 protein: CASSSRDPAINEQFF
CDR3 DNA: TGTGCCAGCAGCTCGCGGGACCCGGCTATCAATGAGCAGTTCTTC

D gene: .
clone size: few
V gene: TRBV10-1
CDR3 length: 14
J gene: TRBJ2-7
CDR3 protein: CASSEGVGPYEQYF
CDR3 DNA: TGCGCCAGCAGTGAGGGGGTAGGGCCCTACGAGCAGTACTTC

D gene: .
clone size: few
V gene: TRBV7-9
CDR3 length: 15
J gene: TRBJ1-1
CDR3 protein: CASSLKFGGLSEAFF
CDR3 DNA: TGTGCCAGCAGCTTAAAGTTCGGGGGGCTAAGTGAAGCTTTCTTT

D gene: .
clone size: few
V gene: TRBV7-9
CDR3 length: 12
J gene: TRBJ2-7
CDR3 protein: CASSARSYEQYF
CDR3 DNA: TGTGCCAGCAGCGCCCGATCCTACGAGCAGTACTTC

D gene: TRBD1
clone size: few
V gene: TRBV7-9
CDR3 length: 14
J gene: TRBJ2-7
CDR3 protein: CASSSRTGIYEQYF
CDR3 DNA: TGTGCCAGCAGCTCGAGGACAGGGATCTACGAGCAGTACTTC

D gene: TRBD2
clone size: few
V gene: TRBV29-1
CDR3 length: 16
J gene: TRBJ2-7
CDR3 protein: CSVAGRAGMVFDEQYF
CDR3 DNA: TGCAGCGTCGCCGGTAGAGCGGGGATGGTTTTCGACGAGCAGTACTTC

D gene: TRBD1
clone size: few
V gene: TRBV5-1
CDR3 length: 14
J gene: TRBJ2-1
CDR3 protein: CASSLETGLREQFF
CDR3 DNA: TGCGCCAGCAGCTTGGAGACAGGGCTTCGCGAGCAGTTCTTC

D gene: .
clone size: .
V gene: TRBV27
CDR3 length: 15
J gene: TRBJ1-2
CDR3 protein: CASSKSNYVGEGYTF
CDR3 DNA: TGTGCCAGCAGTAAATCGAACTATGTGGGTGAGGGCTACACCTTC

D gene: TRBD1
clone size: few
V gene: TRBV6-2/TRBV6-3
CDR3 length: 15
J gene: TRBJ2-7
CDR3 protein: CASSYRDSRSNEQYF
CDR3 DNA: TGTGCCAGCAGCTACAGGGACAGTAGGTCAAACGAGCAGTACTTC

D gene: .
clone size: .
V gene: TRBV20-1
CDR3 length: 12
J gene: TRBJ1-2
CDR3 protein: CSAREGRYGYTF
CDR3 DNA: TGCAGTGCTAGAGAGGGCCGCTATGGCTACACCTTC

D gene: .
clone size: few
V gene: TRBV20-1
CDR3 length: 10
J gene: TRBJ2-5
CDR3 protein: CSAGLETQYF
CDR3 DNA: TGCAGTGCTGGCCTTGAGACCCAGTACTTC

D gene: .
clone size: .
V gene: TRBV6-2/TRBV6-3
CDR3 length: 13
J gene: TRBJ1-1
CDR3 protein: CASSYILDTEAFF
CDR3 DNA: TGTGCCAGCAGTTATATCTTGGACACTGAAGCTTTCTTT

D gene: .
clone size: many
V gene: TRBV12-3/TRBV12-4
CDR3 length: 13
J gene: TRBJ1-5
CDR3 protein: CASSFRGDQPQHF
CDR3 DNA: TGTGCCAGCAGTTTTAGAGGGGATCAGCCCCAGCATTTT

D gene: TRBD2
clone size: .
V gene: TRBV12-3/TRBV12-4
CDR3 length: 14
J gene: TRBJ2-1
CDR3 protein: CASNPTSSYNEQFF
CDR3 DNA: TGTGCCAGCAATCCGACTAGCAGTTACAATGAGCAGTTCTTC

D gene: .
clone size: few
V gene: TRBV5-1
CDR3 length: 14
J gene: TRBJ2-7
CDR3 protein: CASSLGPTSYEQYF
CDR3 DNA: TGCGCCAGCAGCTTGGGACCAACTTCCTACGAGCAGTACTTC

D gene: TRBD1
clone size: few
V gene: TRBV7-2
CDR3 length: 13
J gene: TRBJ2-7
CDR3 protein: CASSSTLQGAQYF
CDR3 DNA: TGTGCCAGCAGCTCAACGCTACAGGGGGCGCAGTACTTC

D gene: .
clone size: .
V gene: TRBV12-3/TRBV12-4
CDR3 length: 14
J gene: TRBJ2-7
CDR3 protein: CASSFSGYSYEQYF
CDR3 DNA: TGTGCCAGCAGCTTCTCCGGTTACTCCTACGAGCAGTACTTC

D gene: TRBD1
clone size: .
V gene: TRBV24-1
CDR3 length: 15
J gene: TRBJ2-5
CDR3 protein: CATSDRQGGLETQYF
CDR3 DNA: TGTGCCACCAGTGACCGACAGGGGGGTTTAGAGACCCAGTACTTC

D gene: TRBD2
clone size: few
V gene: TRBV28
CDR3 length: 21
J gene: TRBJ2-6
CDR3 protein: CASSSPLAYERENSGANVLTF
CDR3 DNA: TGTGCCAGCAGTTCCCCTCTAGCCTACGAGCGGGAAAACTCTGGGGCCAACGTCCTGACTTTC

D gene: TRBD2
clone size: few
V gene: TRBV6-5
CDR3 length: 19
J gene: TRBJ2-3
CDR3 protein: CASSYSLVASGGPADTQYF
CDR3 DNA: TGTGCCAGCAGTTATTCCCTAGTGGCTAGCGGGGGGCCCGCGGATACGCAGTATTTT